These 31 T cell receptor beta chains came from one sample sequenced in a study of blood T cell repertoires in COVID-19. Assay: immunoSEQ multiplex PCR; the TCRdb copy retains only in-frame clones and omits some. The top ten hold approximately 1.4% of the sample, which has 390,000 or so clones, 70% to 90% seen once. Source material: peripheral blood. The receptors originated from a woman aged 25 to 45 with active or convalescent COVID-19.

Here the CDR3 reads CASGGSRVNTEAFF. In nucleotides, the CDR3 is TGTGCCTCGGGGGGGTCTAGAGTGAACACTGAAGCTTTCTTT. This chain links TRBV3-1 (or the pseudogene TRBV3-2) with TRBJ1-1, with D possibly matching TRBD1 (5 bases). The CDR3 is made up of 14 amino acids. Germline assignment: CDR1 LGHDT and CDR2 YNNKEL (reference sequence). Deletions cut 11 bases from V and 0 bases from J, with 16 bases between.

The V and J genes are TRBV6-5 and TRBJ1-2; 10 nucleotides agree with TRBD1. The CDR3 loop spans 14 amino acids. V shed 6 bases and J 7 bases; nucleotides not matched to a gene: 8. Germline assignment: CDR1 MNHEY and CDR2 SVGAGI. The CDR3 reads CASRPGQGGLGYTF. In nucleotides, the CDR3 is TGTGCCAGCAGGCCCGGACAGGGGGGACTTGGCTACACCTTC.

This clone was detected a few times. This rearrangement joins TRBV6-2 or TRBV6-3 to TRBJ2-1, with TRBD1 matching over 8 bases. Germline CDR1 and CDR2: MNHEY and SVGEGT. This CDR3 spans 16 amino acids. Germline trimming cut 2 bases from V and 3 bases from J; bases unmatched to any gene: 6. CDR3: CASSYPSGGDYNEQFF. The CDR3 DNA follows: TGTGCCAGCAGTTACCCCTCAGGGGGCGACTACAATGAGCAGTTCTTC.

This clone was observed a few times. V usage is TRBV7-9 and J usage is TRBJ1-6, with D tentatively TRBD1 (6 bases). Germline V gives CDR1 SEHNR, CDR2 FQNEAQ (reference sequence). The CDR3 has 15 amino acids. The V gene lost 5 bases and the J gene lost 7 bases, with 15 bases spanning the gap. CDR3 DNA: TGTGCCAGCAGCCCGACCGGGACATGGAATTCACCCCTCCACTTT. This codes for CASSPTGTWNSPLHF.

This clone was recorded only once. The chain recombines TRBV7-2 with TRBJ2-1; possibly TRBD2 for D (5 bases). V shed 6 bases and J shed 7 bases, with 19 bases lying between them. The CDR3 is 15 residues long. In germline, CDR1 is SGHTA, CDR2 FQGNSA. The CDR3 protein is CASSPDAGYPNEQFF. CDR3 coding DNA: TGTGCCAGCAGTCCGGACGCGGGCTACCCTAATGAGCAGTTCTTC.

The chain joins TRBV4-2 to TRBJ1-1; 10 bases align to TRBD1. This CDR3 contains 17 residues. Germline V gene sequence: CDR1 LGHNA, CDR2 YNFKEQ. Trimming cost V 4 bases and J 5 bases; bases outside gene matches: 13. The CDR3 is CASSPTGGIGSGTEAFF. The CDR3 DNA follows: TGTGCCAGCAGCCCGACAGGGGGCATAGGGTCTGGGACTGAAGCTTTCTTT.

The chain has TRBV27 and TRBJ2-1; TRBD2 matches 12 bases. Germline V CDR1 and CDR2: MNHEY, SMNVEV (reference sequence). CDR3 length: 15 residues. With 8 bases clipped from V and 6 bases from J, the junction kept 8 bases outside the gene matches. CDR3 sequence: CASYLTSGRFNEQFF. CDR3 coding DNA: TGTGCCAGCTACCTAACTAGCGGGAGGTTCAATGAGCAGTTCTTC.

The chain uses TRBV10-3 and TRBJ2-1, with TRBD2 as a possible D gene (5 bases). Germline lookup yields CDR1 ENHRY and CDR2 SYGVKD. This CDR3 spans 15 amino acids. V lost 3 bases and J 10 bases, leaving 19 bases between the germline ends. In DNA form, the CDR3 reads TGTGCCATCAGTGAAATGGCGGGCCCTGAAGTCGAGCAGTTCTTC. Translated, it gives CAISEMAGPEVEQFF.

The rearrangement joins TRBV5-1 to TRBJ2-3, with TRBD2 identical over 13 bases. Germline CDR1 is SGHRS and CDR2 is YFSETQ. The V gene end was trimmed by 4 bases and the J gene end by 7 bases; junction bases not matched to a gene: 9. The CDR3 has 16 residues. The CDR3: CASSGGLAGITYTQYF. CDR3 DNA sequence: TGCGCCAGCAGCGGGGGACTAGCGGGAATAACGTATACGCAGTATTTT. The whole variable domain, filled in from reference TRBV5-1 and TRBJ2-3, reads KAGVTQTPRYLIKTRGQQVTLSCSPISGHRSVSWYQQTPGQGLQFLFEYFSETQRNKGNFPGRFSGRQFSNSRSEMNVSTLELGDSALYLCASSGGLAGITYTQYFGPGTRLTVL.

V and J are TRBV6-2 or TRBV6-3 and TRBJ1-2; a weak D match, TRBD1 (5 bases). Looked up from germline, CDR1 is MNHEY and CDR2 is SVGEGT. V was cut by 0 bases and J by 5 bases, with 7 bases left in between. The length of the CDR3 is 13 residues. The DNA for the CDR3 is TGTGCCAGCAGTTACTCACGGGGGTATGGCTACACCTTC. It yields the protein CASSYSRGYGYTF.

In its sample, this clone was seen many times. The rearrangement joins TRBV10-3 to TRBJ1-5; D may be TRBD1 (5 bases). V shed 10 bases and J shed 3 bases, with 10 bases lying between them. This CDR3 is 12 amino acids long. CDR1 is ENHRY, CDR2 SYGVKD, per germline. CDR3 bases: TGTGCCACCAGACAGACCAATCAGCCCCAGCATTTT. Residues: CATRQTNQPQHF.

This chain joins TRBV7-8 and TRBJ2-1; TRBD2 aligns across 15 bases. V trimming: 8 bases; J trimming: 0 bases; junction bases outside the gene matches: 8. The CDR3 contains 18 residues. Looked up from germline, CDR1 is SGHVS and CDR2 is FQNEAQ. CDR3 DNA: TGTGCCAGCGACAAAGGGACTAGCGGGAGGCACTCCTACAATGAGCAGTTCTTC. The encoded protein is CASDKGTSGRHSYNEQFF.

The rearrangement links TRBV10-3 to TRBJ1-2; 8 bases map to TRBD1. J was trimmed by 4 bases and V by 8 bases; bases with no gene match: 6. The CDR3 is made up of 13 amino acids. CDR1 ENHRY and CDR2 SYGVKD come from the germline V gene. The CDR3 DNA reads TGTGCCATCTACGACAGGGGTGGCTATGGCTACACCTTC. This gives the protein CAIYDRGGYGYTF.

This chain uses TRBV2 with TRBJ2-7; TRBD2 agrees at 7 bases. The CDR3 sequence is 15 residues long. With V trimmed by 7 bases and J by 2 bases, 11 bases remained unmatched. The germline V gene has CDR1 SNHLY and CDR2 FYNNEI. The CDR3 is CASNVRVGGTYEQYF. DNA for the CDR3: TGTGCCAGCAACGTGAGGGTCGGGGGGACCTACGAGCAGTACTTC.

The chain links TRBV4-1 to TRBJ1-1; a weak D match, TRBD1 (6 bases). Deletions cut 0 bases from V and 3 bases from J, with 14 bases between. There are 16 residues in the CDR3. The V gene's germline CDR1 is MGHRA and CDR2 YSYEKL. The CDR3 region has the DNA TGCGCCAGCAGCCAAGACCCCCTGGGGGCGGACACTGAAGCTTTCTTT. As protein: CASSQDPLGADTEAFF.

CDR3 DNA: TGTGCCAGCTCTCAACAGGGTAAGGACACTGAAGCTTTCTTT. The encoded protein is CASSQQGKDTEAFF. This chain joins TRBV18 and TRBJ1-1; tentatively, D is TRBD1 (6 bases). Deletions cut 6 bases from V and 3 bases from J, with 14 bases between. CDR1 KGHSH and CDR2 LQKENI come from the germline V gene. CDR3 length: 14 amino acids.

This clone came up once. The rearrangement links TRBV5-1 to TRBJ1-4, with TRBD1 matching 7 bases. V shed 0 bases and J 7 bases; nucleotides not matched to a gene: 3. This CDR3 has 14 residues. The germline gives CDR1 SGHRS, CDR2 YFSETQ. The CDR3 region has the DNA TGCGCCAGCAGCTTGGTAGCAGGGGGTGAAAAACTGTTTTTT. Protein sequence: CASSLVAGGEKLFF.

This chain connects TRBV5-1 to TRBJ2-2; 12 bases map to TRBD2. This CDR3 has 19 amino acids. J was trimmed by 7 bases and V by 0 bases; bases with no gene match: 13. CDR1 SGHRS and CDR2 YFSETQ come from the germline V gene. CDR3 coding DNA: TGCGCCAGCAGCTTGGCCGGAAAAACTAGCGGGGGGCGTGACGGGGAGCTGTTTTTT. It specifies CASSLAGKTSGGRDGELFF.

This clone came up a few times. The J gene is TRBJ1-3, the V gene TRBV19; D ambiguous. The germline V and J ends were trimmed by 3 bases and 10 bases, with 16 bases remaining between them. The germline CDR1 and CDR2 sequences are LNHDA and SQIVND (reference sequence). CDR3 size: 14 residues. The CDR3 here is CASSIKPPLSTIYF. Here the CDR3 DNA reads TGTGCCAGTAGTATCAAACCCCCCCTATCGACCATATATTTT.

V gene TRBV3-1 (or the pseudogene TRBV3-2) combines with J gene TRBJ2-7; tentative D call: TRBD2 (5 bases). V lost 5 bases and J 12 bases, leaving 17 bases between the germline ends. The CDR3 runs 12 residues. The germline V gene has CDR1 LGHDT and CDR2 YNNKEL (reference sequence). The CDR3 here is CASSNLGDYAYF. DNA of the CDR3: TGTGCCAGCAGCAACCTCGGTGACTACGCGTACTTC.

This chain connects TRBV30 to TRBJ2-5; D gene unclear. V shed 4 bases and J shed 2 bases, with 8 bases lying between them. CDR1 is GTSNPN and CDR2 is SVGIG in the germline V gene (reference sequence). CDR3 length: 12 residues. The DNA for the CDR3 is TGTGCCTGGATGGGCCTACAAGAGACCCAGTACTTC. Protein sequence: CAWMGLQETQYF.

A note on this clone: Other nucleotide sequences from this sample produce the same CDR3. The CDR3 spells CASSLDGGSYNEQFF. The DNA of the CDR3 is TGCGCCAGCAGCTTGGATGGGGGGTCCTACAATGAGCAGTTCTTC. The chain links TRBV5-1 to TRBJ2-1; perhaps TRBD2 as D (6 bases). Germline V gene sequence: CDR1 SGHRS, CDR2 YFSETQ. V dropped 0 bases and J dropped 1 base, with 8 bases sitting between them. This CDR3 comprises 15 residues. The full variable domain, completed using reference TRBV5-1 and TRBJ2-1, is KAGVTQTPRYLIKTRGQQVTLSCSPISGHRSVSWYQQTPGQGLQFLFEYFSETQRNKGNFPGRFSGRQFSNSRSEMNVSTLELGDSALYLCASSLDGGSYNEQFFGPGTRLTVL.

This clone showed up just a few times. CDR3 loop: CASSLSDNSPLHF. CDR3 nucleotides: TGTGCCAGCTCACTCTCAGATAATTCACCCCTCCACTTT. The chain combines TRBV18 with TRBJ1-6; D unclear. Germline lookup yields CDR1 KGHSH and CDR2 LQKENI. The length of the CDR3 is 13 residues. V dropped 4 bases and J dropped 5 bases, with 6 bases sitting between them.

This chain uses TRBV27 with TRBJ2-7; D is perhaps TRBD2 (6 bases). CDR1 MNHEY and CDR2 SMNVEV come from the germline V gene (reference sequence). Trimming took off 2 bases at V and 2 bases at J, with 13 bases between the two ends. The CDR3 is made up of 15 amino acids. The CDR3 region has the DNA TGTGCCAGCAGTTTAGGCCCCGGAGGGACCTACGAGCAGTACTTC. The encoded protein is CASSLGPGGTYEQYF.

The chain couples TRBV19 to TRBJ2-3; TRBD1 might be the D (6 bases). This CDR3 comprises 13 residues. V lost 6 bases, J lost 3 bases, and 10 bases lay in between. Per the germline V gene, CDR1 is LNHDA and CDR2 is SQIVND (reference sequence). DNA of the CDR3: TGTGCCAGTAGACAGGGCGGTACAGATACGCAGTATTTT. Translation: CASRQGGTDTQYF.

The chain joins TRBV6-1 to TRBJ1-1; D uncertain. The CDR3 extends over 14 amino acids. Per germline, CDR1 MNHNS and CDR2 SASEGT. The V end was cut by 1 base, the J end by 0 bases, with 6 bases between. The CDR3 sequence is CASSEVPVNTEAFF. As DNA, the CDR3 is TGTGCCAGCAGTGAAGTCCCCGTGAACACTGAAGCTTTCTTT.

The chain has TRBV29-1 and TRBJ1-4; D unclear. CDR3 size: 16 residues. Germline values: CDR1 SQVTM, CDR2 ANQGSEA. V was trimmed by 3 bases and J by 5 bases, leaving 19 bases between them. The CDR3 nucleotides read TGCAGCGTTGACCCAAAGGTACAGACCCTAAATGAAAAACTGTTTTTT. Amino acid sequence: CSVDPKVQTLNEKLFF.

This clone is a singleton in its sample. The CDR3 is CASSQGLADPREQYF. The CDR3 DNA follows: TGCGCCAGCAGCCAAGGGTTAGCGGATCCGAGGGAGCAGTACTTC. V and J are TRBV4-1 and TRBJ2-7, with D possibly being TRBD2 (6 bases). The CDR3 runs to 15 residues. CDR1 is MGHRA, CDR2 YSYEKL, per germline. V was shortened by 1 base and J by 7 bases, with 17 bases between the two germline ends.

This clone showed up just once. V is TRBV7-9 and J is TRBJ1-5, with D tentatively TRBD1 (5 bases). With 0 bases removed from V and 5 bases from J, the gap between germline ends came to 5 bases. CDR1 is SEHNR, CDR2 FQNEAQ, per germline (reference sequence). The CDR3 sequence is 13 residues long. CDR3 loop: CASSLAGDQPQHF. CDR3 nucleotides: TGTGCCAGCAGCTTAGCAGGGGATCAGCCCCAGCATTTT.

This clone was seen a handful of times. The same CDR3 arises from other DNA sequences in this sample as well. The V gene is TRBV19, the J gene TRBJ1-5; a weak D match, TRBD1 (5 bases). The CDR3 has 14 residues. Germline CDR1 LNHDA, CDR2 SQIVND (reference sequence). The V and J ends lost 1 base and 3 bases respectively, with 7 bases between them. Here the CDR3 DNA reads TGTGCCAGTAGTATAGGACAGCCCAATCAGCCCCAGCATTTT. Amino acids: CASSIGQPNQPQHF. The full variable domain, with the rest looked up from reference TRBV19 and TRBJ1-5, is DGGITQSPKYLFRKEGQNVTLSCEQNLNHDAMYWYRQDPGQGLRLIYYSQIVNDFQKGDIAEGYSVSREKKESFPLTVTSAQKNPTAFYLCASSIGQPNQPQHFGDGTRLSIL.

The chain combines TRBV28 with TRBJ1-2; possible D gene TRBD1, 6 bases. With 2 bases removed from V and 8 bases from J, the gap between germline ends came to 12 bases. The CDR3 extends over 13 amino acids. Germline-derived CDR1 and CDR2 are MDHEN and SYDVKM. The CDR3 region has the DNA TGTGCCAGCAGTTTAGGGACAAGTGGAGGCTACACCTTC. It specifies CASSLGTSGGYTF.